This TCR beta chain derives from a study of regulatory T cells in long-lasting Graves disease. Relying on iRepertoire HTBI primers and Arm-PCR of CDR3 regions, the team built TCR beta libraries. TCRdb reprocessed the multiplex PCR reads with MiXCR, giving one entry per CDR3 protein. This table has 350,000 to 450,000 distinct CDR3 sequences, approximately 10% appearing once. Study outcomes and limitations: Favoring TRBV28, TRBJ1-2 and TRBJ2-5 was a feature seen in persistent disease. Researchers reported studying only peripheral blood, not thyroid tissue.

As for this clonotype: Antigen: not known. Possible read error: a much larger clone is one base away.

There are 17 residues in the CDR3. Documented time point: newly diagnosed GD, antithyroid drugs for less than 3 months. Making the TCR library involved RNA that had been extracted from PBMCs. The same specimen was also included in a second study, on T cells in Graves' hyperthyroidism and ophthalmopathy. That source reports: Researchers ran a first-round RT-PCR on the TCR CDR3 using the HTBI primer set.

This sample comprised peripheral blood mononuclear cells (PBMCs), obtained at new diagnosis, from a patient treated with antithyroid drugs. The receptor was isolated from a woman between 18 and 29 years old with Graves disease. The chain uses TRBV12-3 or TRBV12-4 and TRBJ2-6; 8 nucleotides line up with TRBD2. Written as DNA, the CDR3 is TGTGACAGCAGTGTTCTAACGGGGGGGCACGGGGCCAACGTCCTGACTTTC. This gives the protein CDSSVLTGGHGANVLTF.